This entry lists 4 T cell receptor beta chains sequenced from one sample in a study of regulatory T cells in long-lasting Graves disease (dated by TCRdb to the early 2020s). The time point label of this sample denotes: newly diagnosed GD, antithyroid drugs for less than 3 months. RNA was extracted from PBMCs in TRIzol for both TCR sequencing and RNA sequencing. Receptor libraries were prepared by multiplex PCR. For sequencing, an Illumina HiSeq 4000 was employed. TCR beta libraries were built with iRepertoire HTBI primers and Arm-PCR amplification of CDR3 regions. Clones were called with MiXCR by TCRdb after fastp trimmed the public reads at Q25, and only in-frame beta chains were retained. Rows with a matching CDR3 protein are joined into one entry that keeps the most common DNA and genes. In this sample the table shows approximately 230,000 distinct CDR3 sequences, 15% to 20% of which occur a single time. Of the sample, 22% falls within the top ten clones.

Sample: peripheral blood mononuclear cells (PBMCs), taken at new diagnosis, from a patient treated with antithyroid drugs. The receptors derive from a female donor with Graves disease.

The rearrangement links TRBV16 to TRBJ2-1; tentative D call: TRBD2 (6 bases). The CDR3 is 16 residues long. V lost 3 bases, J lost 5 bases, and 17 bases lay in between. From germline, CDR1 is KGHSY and CDR2 FQNENV. In DNA form, the CDR3 reads TGTGCCAGCAGCCAGCTGGGGGGTTGGAGTGACAATGAGCAGTTCTTC. It codes for CASSQLGGWSDNEQFF. The whole variable domain, filled in from reference TRBV16 and TRBJ2-1, reads GEEVAQTPKHLVRGEGQKAKLYCAPIKGHSYVFWYQQVLKNEFKFLISFQNENVFDETGMPKERFSAKCLPNSPCSLEIQATKLEDSAVYFCASSQLGGWSDNEQFFGPGTRLTVL.

This clonotype was seen repeatedly, ten times or more. The chain recombines TRBV24-1 with TRBJ2-1, with D perhaps assigned TRBD1 or TRBD2 (6 bases each). CDR1 and CDR2 (germline): KGHDR, SFDVKD. The CDR3 is made up of 17 amino acids. The ends were cut back, 0 bases at V and 9 bases at J, with 20 bases in the middle. DNA for the CDR3: TGTGCCACCAGTGATTTGTCATCCAGGGGAGGTTTAGGTGAGCAGTTCTTC. This sequence encodes CATSDLSSRGGLGEQFF.

A word on this clonotype: Since the CDR3 does not end with the conserved phenylalanine or tryptophan, this likely comes from a read error. The V and J genes are TRBV28 and TRBJ2-7, with D uncertain. The CDR3 consists of 12 residues. In germline, CDR1 is MDHEN, CDR2 SYDVKM. V lost 3 bases, J lost 0 bases, and 3 bases lay in between. The CDR3 sequence is CASSLSSYEQYL. Written as DNA, the CDR3 is TGTGCCAGCAGTTTGTCCTCCTACGAGCAGTACCTC.

This clonotype was counted only a few times. The V gene is TRBV19, the J gene TRBJ1-2, with TRBD1 identical over 10 bases. Germline-derived CDR1 and CDR2 are LNHDA and SQIVND (reference sequence). The CDR3 is 15 residues long. Germline trimming cut 5 bases from V and 6 bases from J; bases unmatched to any gene: 9. The CDR3 reads CASSLDRGRENGYTF. The CDR3 DNA reads as TGTGCCAGTAGTCTCGACAGGGGGCGTGAAAATGGCTACACCTTC.